This T cell receptor beta chain was recovered during a study of blood T cell repertoires in COVID-19. The wider study: Whether acute or convalescent, the COVID-19 samples came from the United States, Italy and Spain. Sample material is recorded as cDNA or gDNA derived from T cells, B-cell-depleted T cells, or PBMCs.

Per the original methods: Reference gene primer amplification gave estimated nucleated cell counts. The assay was immunoSEQ multiplex PCR, and TCRdb's table has in-frame clones only and misses some. V and J calls and clone size are copied from that table; D and trimming were computed from the DNA. The sample has 150,000 to 200,000 clones, 70% to 80% seen once. Trimming removed 4 bases from V and 7 bases from J; junction bases left unmatched: 13. Germline assignment: CDR1 LGHNA and CDR2 YNFKEQ. This CDR3 comprises 17 residues. The TCR was taken from a woman in her 50s with active or convalescent COVID-19. What was sequenced was peripheral blood. The V and J genes are TRBV4-2 and TRBJ2-2, with 9 positions matching TRBD2. CDR3: CASSPIELAGAGGELFF. CDR3 sequence (DNA): TGTGCCAGCAGCCCCATTGAATTAGCGGGAGCGGGCGGGGAGCTGTTTTTT.